This T cell receptor (beta chain) was sequenced for a study of cytomegalovirus exposure and HLA in healthy donors. Background on the study: There were some 120 million unique TCR beta sequences, drawn from around 180 million T cells, in an earlier analysis. Study-level findings and limits: Specificity of a few CMV-associated chains for CMV antigens was verified in vitro. For TCR beta chains, V- and J-gene trimming was later linked to a missense DCLRE1C variant.

About this clone itself: The antigen is not known.

PCR used 60 Vbeta primers and 13 Jbeta primers. This table comes from immunoSEQ multiplex PCR, and its TCRdb copy is limited to in-frame clones, with some not included. The sample shows 90,000 to 120,000 clones, roughly four fifths of them seen only once. Trimming shortened V by 4 bases and J by 0 bases, and 10 bases separated the two germline ends. The CDR3 is made up of 14 amino acids. Germline assignment: CDR1 SGHTA and CDR2 FQGTGA. The sequence was collected from a young man in good health and CMV-seronegative. The sample was PBMCs. The chain couples TRBV7-3 to TRBJ2-7, with D tentatively TRBD1 (6 bases). The CDR3 is CASSSSGHSYEQYF. In DNA, the CDR3 is TGTGCCAGCAGCTCATCGGGACACTCCTACGAGCAGTACTTC.